These T cell receptor beta chains were read from a single sample in a study of blood T cell repertoires in COVID-19. Only in-frame clones appear in the TCRdb table, and some are missing; sequencing was by immunoSEQ multiplex PCR. The sample yields approximately 240,000 clones, roughly 90% seen once. Sample: peripheral blood. The receptors here all came from a woman aged 35 to 49 who had recovered from COVID-19. CDR3s include the opening cysteine and the closing phenylalanine or tryptophan. D genes are given only for firm matches. Part of the rows lack a size; the others show once, few, many or a class for expanded clones.

clone size,D gene,V gene,J gene,CDR3 length,CDR3 DNA,CDR3 protein
NA,TRBD1,TRBV6-5,TRBJ1-2,13,TGTGCCAGCAGGACAGGGACCAACTATGGCTACACCTTC,CASRTGTNYGYTF
NA,TRBD2,TRBV3-1/TRBV3-2,TRBJ2-7,16,TGTGCCAGCAGCCAAGATCGGTCTAGCGGGGGCTACGAGCAGTACTTC,CASSQDRSSGGYEQYF
NA,NA,TRBV7-9,TRBJ1-1,14,TGTGCCAGCAGCCGTGGACAGATGAACACTGAAGCTTTCTTT,CASSRGQMNTEAFF
NA,TRBD2,TRBV7-9,TRBJ2-3,17,TGTGCCAGCAGCCCGACGCCGACTAGCGGGAGCACAGATACGCAGTATTTT,CASSPTPTSGSTDTQYF
NA,NA,TRBV28,TRBJ2-6,14,TGTGCCAGCAACGCAGGGGCTGGGGCCAACGTCCTGACTTTC,CASNAGAGANVLTF
NA,NA,TRBV6-6,TRBJ2-5,14,TGTGCCAGCACTGGGCGACAGACACAAGAGACCCAGTACTTC,CASTGRQTQETQYF
many,NA,TRBV5-1,TRBJ2-7,13,TGCGCCAGCAGCTTGGTATCAGGGGTCGAGCAGTACTTC,CASSLVSGVEQYF
NA,TRBD1,TRBV9,TRBJ1-4,16,TGTGCCAGCAGCACCTTATCAGGGGGCATTAATGAAAAACTGTTTTTT,CASSTLSGGINEKLFF
NA,NA,TRBV7-2,TRBJ1-2,13,TGTGCCAGCAGTACAGGGTCCGACTATGGCTACACCTTC,CASSTGSDYGYTF
NA,TRBD1,TRBV4-1,TRBJ2-7,15,TGCGCCAGCAGCCAATCGACAGGGAGCTCCTACGAGCAGTACTTC,CASSQSTGSSYEQYF
once,TRBD2,TRBV19,TRBJ2-7,13,TGTGCCAGTAGGACTAGCGGGGCAGTCGAGCAGTACTTC,CASRTSGAVEQYF
NA,TRBD1,TRBV20-1,TRBJ2-1,15,TGCAGTGCTAGTCTTAGACAGGGCTCCTACAATGAGCAGTTCTTC,CSASLRQGSYNEQFF
few,NA,TRBV7-3,TRBJ1-2,13,TGTGCCAGCAGCTTGCAGAATAACTATGGCTACACCTTC,CASSLQNNYGYTF
NA,TRBD2,TRBV4-1,TRBJ2-5,16,TGCGCCAGCAGCCAAGTGAAGACTAGCGGGAGAGAGACCCAGTACTTC,CASSQVKTSGRETQYF
NA,NA,TRBV6-2/TRBV6-3,TRBJ2-7,15,TGTGCCAGCAGTTACCGTGGGGGCCTGACCTTCGAGCAGTACTTC,CASSYRGGLTFEQYF
NA,NA,TRBV4-1,TRBJ2-7,15,TGCGCCAGCAGCCACGTGAGGGGGAGCTCCTACGAGCAGTACTTC,CASSHVRGSSYEQYF
NA,TRBD1,TRBV5-6,TRBJ2-3,14,TGTGCCAGCAGCTTACGACAGGGACCAGATACGCAGTATTTT,CASSLRQGPDTQYF
NA,NA,TRBV19,TRBJ2-1,13,TGTGCCAGTACCCTGGGAGACCCCCATGAGCAGTTCTTC,CASTLGDPHEQFF
NA,NA,TRBV4-3,TRBJ1-2,15,TGCGCCAGCAGCCTGACAGTGACACCTAACTATGGCTACACCTTC,CASSLTVTPNYGYTF
NA,NA,TRBV6-1,TRBJ2-1,14,TGTGCCAGCGCAGTAGCGTCGACCTACAATGAGCAGTTCTTC,CASAVASTYNEQFF
NA,TRBD2,TRBV30,TRBJ2-7,19,TGTGCCTGGAGTCCAACGCGGGTGTTTGTGGGAGGCGGGGGATACGAGCAGTACTTC,CAWSPTRVFVGGGGYEQYF
NA,NA,TRBV5-5,TRBJ1-5,14,TGTGCCAGCAGCTTGAGACTTGCTCTTCAGCCCCAGCATTTT,CASSLRLALQPQHF
NA,TRBD2,TRBV24-1,TRBJ2-3,16,TGTGCCACCAGTGATTTCCCCCGTGGGGGGGCAGATACGCAGTATTTT,CATSDFPRGGADTQYF
few,TRBD1,TRBV30,TRBJ1-1,17,TGTGCCTGGAGCCCTAGGACAGGGAGAGAAATGAACACTGAAGCTTTCTTT,CAWSPRTGREMNTEAFF
NA,TRBD1,TRBV4-1,TRBJ2-7,16,TGCGCCAGCAGCCAAGAGTACCGGCAGGGGGTCTACGAGCAGTACTTC,CASSQEYRQGVYEQYF
few,TRBD1,TRBV7-2,TRBJ1-5,15,TGTGCCAGCAGCCTCGGACAGGGTTCAAATCAGCCCCAGCATTTT,CASSLGQGSNQPQHF
NA,TRBD2,TRBV7-2,TRBJ2-5,14,TGTGCCAGCAGCTGGACTAGCGGGAGCGAGACCCAGTACTTC,CASSWTSGSETQYF
NA,TRBD1,TRBV28,TRBJ2-1,16,TGTGCCAGCAGTCCGGACAGGGCGGTGTTCTACAATGAGCAGTTCTTC,CASSPDRAVFYNEQFF
few,TRBD1,TRBV6-5,TRBJ1-2,15,TGTGCCAGCAGCACTCAGGGGGGCTCTATCTATGGCTACACCTTC,CASSTQGGSIYGYTF
NA,TRBD1,TRBV7-2,TRBJ1-1,14,TGTGCCAGCAGCTTAGAAGGGACAGGAACAAAAGCTTTCTTT,CASSLEGTGTKAFF
NA,NA,TRBV15,TRBJ1-1,15,TGTGCCACCAGCAGAGATTTTAGCGGGGTCACTGAAGCTTTCTTT,CATSRDFSGVTEAFF
NA,TRBD1,TRBV6-5,TRBJ2-1,15,TGTGCCAGCAGTTACGGGACAGGGGACTACAATGAGCAGTTCTTC,CASSYGTGDYNEQFF
NA,TRBD2,TRBV3-1/TRBV3-2,TRBJ2-1,16,TGTGCCAGCAGCCCCGTTGTCGCGGGGGGAAACAATGAGCAGTTCTTC,CASSPVVAGGNNEQFF
NA,TRBD2,TRBV27,TRBJ2-7,19,TGTGCCAGCAGTTTAAAGGGGGGTGGGGCCAGCGGGAGGCCCAACGAGCAGTACTTC,CASSLKGGGASGRPNEQYF
NA,NA,TRBV28,TRBJ1-2,16,TGTGCCAGCAGTTTATTCCGGCAGGGGACAAACTATGGCTACACCTTC,CASSLFRQGTNYGYTF
NA,TRBD2,TRBV27,TRBJ2-7,15,TGTGCCAGCAGTGCAACTAGCGGGAGCGGAGGAGAGCAGTACTTC,CASSATSGSGGEQYF
NA,NA,TRBV6-1,TRBJ1-5,13,TGTGCCAGCAGTTATGAGGGAGGTCAGCCCCAGCATTTT,CASSYEGGQPQHF
NA,TRBD1,TRBV5-4,TRBJ2-2,16,TGTGCCAGCAGCTTCGAAGGGGACAGGAACACCGGGGAGCTGTTTTTT,CASSFEGDRNTGELFF
NA,TRBD1,TRBV4-2,TRBJ2-2,15,TGTGCCAGCAGCCAAGATGACAGGGGGACCGGGGAGCTGTTTTTT,CASSQDDRGTGELFF
NA,NA,TRBV11-3,TRBJ1-4,15,TGTGCCAGCAGCCCGAGACATTCAACTAATGAAAAACTGTTTTTT,CASSPRHSTNEKLFF
NA,TRBD2,TRBV13,TRBJ2-1,15,TGTGCCAGCAGCGCGCAGCGGGGCCTATACAATGAGCAGTTCTTC,CASSAQRGLYNEQFF
NA,TRBD1,TRBV5-1,TRBJ1-6,16,TGCGCCAGCAGCTTGGTTGGGACAGGGGGCGATTCACCCCTCCACTTT,CASSLVGTGGDSPLHF
NA,TRBD1,TRBV6-5,TRBJ2-7,16,TGTGCCAGCAGTTACTCAGGGGGCGGTGTCCCCTACGAGCAGTACTTC,CASSYSGGGVPYEQYF
NA,NA,TRBV24-1,TRBJ2-2,14,TGTGCCACACCCCGGCAGGGTAACACCGGGGAGCTGTTTTTT,CATPRQGNTGELFF
NA,TRBD1,TRBV28,TRBJ1-2,15,TGTGCCAGCAAGACAGGGGGCGCTGGGGACTATGGCTACACCTTC,CASKTGGAGDYGYTF
NA,TRBD1,TRBV24-1,TRBJ2-1,16,TGTGCCACCAGTGCTCAACAGGGGATGGACTACAATGAGCAGTTCTTC,CATSAQQGMDYNEQFF
medium-sized,NA,TRBV9,TRBJ2-1,16,TGTGCCAGCAGCGTAGCAGCAGGGGCGCCCTACAATGAGCAGTTCTTC,CASSVAAGAPYNEQFF
NA,NA,TRBV6-5,TRBJ2-7,14,TGTGCCAGCAGTTATGGGGGGGCCCTTAACGAGCAGTACTTC,CASSYGGALNEQYF